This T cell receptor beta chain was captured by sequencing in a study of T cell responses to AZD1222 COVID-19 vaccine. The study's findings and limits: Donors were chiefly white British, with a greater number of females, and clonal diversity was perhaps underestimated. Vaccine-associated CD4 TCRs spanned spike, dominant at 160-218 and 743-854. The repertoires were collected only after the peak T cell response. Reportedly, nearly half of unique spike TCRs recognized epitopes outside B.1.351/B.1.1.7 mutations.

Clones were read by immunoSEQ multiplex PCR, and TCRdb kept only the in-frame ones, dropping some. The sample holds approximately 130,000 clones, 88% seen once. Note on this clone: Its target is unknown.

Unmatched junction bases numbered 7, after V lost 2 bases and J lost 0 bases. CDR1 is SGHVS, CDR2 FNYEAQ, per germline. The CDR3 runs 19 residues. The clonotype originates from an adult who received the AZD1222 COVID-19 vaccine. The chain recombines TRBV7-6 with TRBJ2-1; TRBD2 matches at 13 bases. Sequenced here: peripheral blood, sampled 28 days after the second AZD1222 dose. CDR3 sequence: CASSLRLAGGLGSYNEQFF. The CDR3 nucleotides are TGTGCCAGCAGCTTAAGACTAGCGGGAGGATTGGGCTCCTACAATGAGCAGTTCTTC.